Listed below are T cell receptor beta chains from one sample, sequenced in a study of blood T cell repertoires in COVID-19. Clones were sequenced by immunoSEQ multiplex PCR, and TCRdb holds only the in-frame ones, with some missing. The table lists more than 200,000 clones, around 89% of them singletons, with more than 3.5% in the top ten. The source material was PBMCs or T cells enriched from blood (not recorded which). Source of these receptors: a woman in her thirties who had recovered from COVID-19. The CDR3 runs from the conserved cysteine through the conserved F or W. The D gene is left open where the match is weak.

d_call: TRBD1; v_call: TRBV3-1/TRBV3-2; j_call: TRBJ1-5; cdr3_aa: CASSQRDRGLQPQHF
d_call: -; v_call: TRBV7-2; j_call: TRBJ1-1; cdr3_aa: CASSLWTMNTEAFF
d_call: TRBD2; v_call: TRBV4-1; j_call: TRBJ2-1; cdr3_aa: CASLGTSGRNEQFF
d_call: -; v_call: TRBV9; j_call: TRBJ2-3; cdr3_aa: CASSVASGPPDTQYF
d_call: TRBD1; v_call: TRBV13; j_call: TRBJ1-2; cdr3_aa: CASSLSPGQGNYGYTF
d_call: -; v_call: TRBV2; j_call: TRBJ1-6; cdr3_aa: CASRPLGRGAYNSPLHF
d_call: -; v_call: TRBV7-2; j_call: TRBJ2-7; cdr3_aa: CASSLVLGLKYEQYF
d_call: TRBD1; v_call: TRBV9; j_call: TRBJ1-5; cdr3_aa: CASSAGQGNNQPQHF
d_call: -; v_call: TRBV18; j_call: TRBJ2-2; cdr3_aa: CASSPEIGGVGTGELFF
d_call: TRBD2; v_call: TRBV27; j_call: TRBJ2-7; cdr3_aa: CASSLRGGIFYEQYF
d_call: -; v_call: TRBV5-5; j_call: TRBJ2-2; cdr3_aa: CASSGRTGELFF
d_call: -; v_call: TRBV5-4; j_call: TRBJ1-6; cdr3_aa: CASSPGLGEARDSPLHF
d_call: -; v_call: TRBV27; j_call: TRBJ2-1; cdr3_aa: CASSLLGDNEQFF
d_call: -; v_call: TRBV2; j_call: TRBJ1-6; cdr3_aa: CASNRGSTSGALHF
d_call: -; v_call: TRBV30; j_call: TRBJ1-5; cdr3_aa: CAWSVGGSQPQHF
d_call: -; v_call: TRBV13; j_call: TRBJ2-2; cdr3_aa: CASSRVVTGELFF
d_call: -; v_call: TRBV28; j_call: TRBJ1-5; cdr3_aa: CASSLMDSYNQPQHF